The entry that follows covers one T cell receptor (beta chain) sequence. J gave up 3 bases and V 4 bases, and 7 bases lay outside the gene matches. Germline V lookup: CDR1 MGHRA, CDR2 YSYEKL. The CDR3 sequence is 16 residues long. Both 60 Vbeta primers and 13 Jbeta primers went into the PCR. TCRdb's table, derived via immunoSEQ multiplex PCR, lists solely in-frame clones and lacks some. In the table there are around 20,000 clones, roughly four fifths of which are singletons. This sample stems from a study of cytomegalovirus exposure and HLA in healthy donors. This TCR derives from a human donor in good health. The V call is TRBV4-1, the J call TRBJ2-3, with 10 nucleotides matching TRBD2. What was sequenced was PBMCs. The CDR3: CASSPRELAGTDTQYF. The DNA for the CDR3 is TGCGCCAGCAGCCCTCGGGAACTAGCGGGAACAGATACGCAGTATTTT.